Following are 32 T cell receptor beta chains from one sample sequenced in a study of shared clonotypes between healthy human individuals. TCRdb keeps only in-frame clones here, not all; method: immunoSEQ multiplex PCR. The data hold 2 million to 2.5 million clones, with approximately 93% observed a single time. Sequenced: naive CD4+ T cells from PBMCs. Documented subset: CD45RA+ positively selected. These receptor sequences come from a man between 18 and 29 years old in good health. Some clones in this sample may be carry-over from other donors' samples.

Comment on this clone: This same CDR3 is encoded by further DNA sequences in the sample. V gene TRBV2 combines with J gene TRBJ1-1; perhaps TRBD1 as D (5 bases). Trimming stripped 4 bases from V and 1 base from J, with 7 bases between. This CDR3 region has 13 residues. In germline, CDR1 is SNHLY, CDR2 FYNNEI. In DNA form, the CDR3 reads TGTGCCAGCAGTGGACAGACGAACACTGAAGCTTTCTTT. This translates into CASSGQTNTEAFF.

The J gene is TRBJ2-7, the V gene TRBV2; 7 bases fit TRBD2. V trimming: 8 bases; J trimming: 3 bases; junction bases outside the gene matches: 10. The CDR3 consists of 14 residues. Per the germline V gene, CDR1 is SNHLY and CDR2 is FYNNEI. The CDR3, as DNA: TGTGCCAGCCTAATGAGGAGCGGGATCTACGAGCAGTACTTC. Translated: CASLMRSGIYEQYF.

CDR3 residues: CAISEIGGHPKEAFF. For the CDR3, the DNA is TGTGCCATCAGTGAGATAGGCGGGCACCCGAAAGAAGCTTTCTTT. The V and J genes are TRBV10-3 and TRBJ1-1, with unresolved D. The CDR3 is 15 residues long. The germline V gene encodes CDR1 ENHRY and CDR2 SYGVKD. V was shortened by 2 bases and J by 8 bases, with 18 bases between the two germline ends.

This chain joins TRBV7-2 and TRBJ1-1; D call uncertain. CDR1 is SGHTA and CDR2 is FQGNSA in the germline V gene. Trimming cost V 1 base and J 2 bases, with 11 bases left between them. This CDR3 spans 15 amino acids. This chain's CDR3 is CASSLVYAGNTEAFF. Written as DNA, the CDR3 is TGTGCCAGCAGCTTAGTCTATGCAGGTAACACTGAAGCTTTCTTT.

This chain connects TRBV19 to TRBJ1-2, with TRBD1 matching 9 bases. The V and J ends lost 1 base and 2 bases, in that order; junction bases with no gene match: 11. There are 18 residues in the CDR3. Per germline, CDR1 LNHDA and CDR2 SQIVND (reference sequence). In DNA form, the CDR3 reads TGTGCCAGTAGTATAGGCCTTTGGAGGACAGGGGACAACTATGGCTACACCTTC. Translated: CASSIGLWRTGDNYGYTF.

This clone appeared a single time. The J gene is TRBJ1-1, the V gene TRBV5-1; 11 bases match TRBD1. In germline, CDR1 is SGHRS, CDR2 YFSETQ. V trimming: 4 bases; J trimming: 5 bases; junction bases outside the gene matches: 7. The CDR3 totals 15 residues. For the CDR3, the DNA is TGCGCCAGCAGCGCAGGGACAGGGGGAGGAACTGAAGCTTTCTTT. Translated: CASSAGTGGGTEAFF.

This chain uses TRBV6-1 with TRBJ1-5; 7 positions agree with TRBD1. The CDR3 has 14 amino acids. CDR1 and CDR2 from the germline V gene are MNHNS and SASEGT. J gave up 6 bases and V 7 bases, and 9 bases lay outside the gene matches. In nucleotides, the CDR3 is TGTGCCAGCATGCCGACAGGGCTGGGTCAGCCCCAGCATTTT. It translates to CASMPTGLGQPQHF.

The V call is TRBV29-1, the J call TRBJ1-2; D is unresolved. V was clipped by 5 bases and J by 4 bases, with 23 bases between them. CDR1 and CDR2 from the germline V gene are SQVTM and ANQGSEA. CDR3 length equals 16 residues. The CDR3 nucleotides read TGCAGCGTTAGCGACTGGGCCCGAGGAGGTAGCTATGGCTACACCTTC. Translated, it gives CSVSDWARGGSYGYTF.

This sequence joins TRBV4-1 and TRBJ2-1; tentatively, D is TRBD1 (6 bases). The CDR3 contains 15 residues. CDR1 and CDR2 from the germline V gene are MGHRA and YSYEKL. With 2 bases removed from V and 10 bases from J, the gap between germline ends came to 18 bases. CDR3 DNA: TGCGCCAGCAGCCAATTACTAGGGGGATCGGGGGAGCAGTTCTTC. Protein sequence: CASSQLLGGSGEQFF.

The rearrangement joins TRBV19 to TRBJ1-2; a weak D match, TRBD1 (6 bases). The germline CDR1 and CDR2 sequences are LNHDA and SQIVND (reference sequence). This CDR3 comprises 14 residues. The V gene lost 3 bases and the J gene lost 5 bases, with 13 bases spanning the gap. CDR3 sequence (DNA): TGTGCCAGTAGTATCTCGGGGGCACGGTATGGCTACACCTTC. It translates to CASSISGARYGYTF.

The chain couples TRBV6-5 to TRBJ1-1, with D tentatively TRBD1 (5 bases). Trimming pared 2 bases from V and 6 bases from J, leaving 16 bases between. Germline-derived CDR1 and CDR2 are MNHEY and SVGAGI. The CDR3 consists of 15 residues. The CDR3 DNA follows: TGTGCCAGCAGTTACGGGTTCCAGGGTAGGCCTGAAGCTTTCTTT. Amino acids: CASSYGFQGRPEAFF.

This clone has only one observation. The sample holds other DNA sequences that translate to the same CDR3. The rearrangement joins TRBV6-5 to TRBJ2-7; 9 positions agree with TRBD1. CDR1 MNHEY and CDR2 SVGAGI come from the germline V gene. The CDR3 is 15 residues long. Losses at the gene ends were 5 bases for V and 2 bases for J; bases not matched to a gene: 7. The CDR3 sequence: CASSRSGTGPYEQYF. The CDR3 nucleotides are TGTGCCAGCAGTCGTTCCGGGACAGGGCCCTACGAGCAGTACTTC.

CDR3 in amino acids: CASSYSTGVYNEQFF. Here the CDR3 DNA reads TGTGCCAGCAGTTACTCAACGGGGGTATACAATGAGCAGTTCTTC. The J gene is TRBJ2-1, the V gene TRBV6-5; tentative D call: TRBD2 (6 bases). There are 15 residues in the CDR3. Germline CDR1 and CDR2: MNHEY and SVGAGI. V dropped 0 bases and J dropped 4 bases, with 10 bases sitting between them.

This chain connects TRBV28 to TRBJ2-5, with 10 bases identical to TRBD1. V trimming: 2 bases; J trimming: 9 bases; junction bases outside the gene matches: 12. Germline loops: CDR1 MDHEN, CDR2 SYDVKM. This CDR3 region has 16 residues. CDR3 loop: CASSLSSTGTGVSQYF. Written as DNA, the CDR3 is TGTGCCAGCAGTTTAAGTAGTACCGGGACAGGGGTGTCCCAGTACTTC.

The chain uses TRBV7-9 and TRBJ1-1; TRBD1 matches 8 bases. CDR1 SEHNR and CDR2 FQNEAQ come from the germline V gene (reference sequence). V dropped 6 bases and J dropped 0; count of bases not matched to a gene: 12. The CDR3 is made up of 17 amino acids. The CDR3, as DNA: TGTGCCAGCAGTGCCAAATCGACAGGGGACATGAACACTGAAGCTTTCTTT. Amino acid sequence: CASSAKSTGDMNTEAFF.

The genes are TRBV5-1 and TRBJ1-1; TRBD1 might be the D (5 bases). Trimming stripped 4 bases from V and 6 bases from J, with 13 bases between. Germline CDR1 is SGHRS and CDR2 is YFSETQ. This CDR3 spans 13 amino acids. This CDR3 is CASSPDRGSEAFF. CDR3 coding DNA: TGCGCCAGCAGCCCGGATAGGGGTTCTGAAGCTTTCTTT.

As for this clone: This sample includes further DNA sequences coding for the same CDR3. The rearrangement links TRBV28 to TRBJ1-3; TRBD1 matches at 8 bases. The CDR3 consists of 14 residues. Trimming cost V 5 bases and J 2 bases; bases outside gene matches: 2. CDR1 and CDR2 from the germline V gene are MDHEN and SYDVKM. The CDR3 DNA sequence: TGTGCCAGCAGTCCGGGACAGGCTGGAAACACCATATATTTT. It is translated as CASSPGQAGNTIYF.

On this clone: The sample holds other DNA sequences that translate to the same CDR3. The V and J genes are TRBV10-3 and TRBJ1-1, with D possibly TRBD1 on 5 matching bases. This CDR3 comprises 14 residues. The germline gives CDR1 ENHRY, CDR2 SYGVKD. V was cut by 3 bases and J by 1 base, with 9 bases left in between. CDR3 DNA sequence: TGTGCCATCAGTGAAGGGGACGGGAACACTGAAGCTTTCTTT. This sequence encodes CAISEGDGNTEAFF.

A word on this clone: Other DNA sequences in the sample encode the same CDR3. The CDR3 nucleotides are TGCGCCAGCAGCTTGATCCAGGGGGAGAACGAGCAGTACTTC. This translates into CASSLIQGENEQYF. V and J are TRBV5-1 and TRBJ2-7; 7 nucleotides match TRBD1. Germline V gene lookup returns CDR1 SGHRS and CDR2 YFSETQ. The ends lost 1 base at V and 5 bases at J; junction bases unmatched: 6. The CDR3 is 14 amino acids. Full variable domain (rest looked up from reference TRBV5-1 and TRBJ2-7): KAGVTQTPRYLIKTRGQQVTLSCSPISGHRSVSWYQQTPGQGLQFLFEYFSETQRNKGNFPGRFSGRQFSNSRSEMNVSTLELGDSALYLCASSLIQGENEQYFGPGTRLTVT.

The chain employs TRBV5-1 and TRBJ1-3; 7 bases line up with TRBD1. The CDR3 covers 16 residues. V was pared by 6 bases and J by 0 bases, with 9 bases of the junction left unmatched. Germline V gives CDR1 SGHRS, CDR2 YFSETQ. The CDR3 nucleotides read TGCGCCAGCACCCGGGGGACAGCTCGCTCTGGAAACACCATATATTTT. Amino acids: CASTRGTARSGNTIYF. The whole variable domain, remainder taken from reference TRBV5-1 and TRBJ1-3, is KAGVTQTPRYLIKTRGQQVTLSCSPISGHRSVSWYQQTPGQGLQFLFEYFSETQRNKGNFPGRFSGRQFSNSRSEMNVSTLELGDSALYLCASTRGTARSGNTIYFGEGSWLTVV.

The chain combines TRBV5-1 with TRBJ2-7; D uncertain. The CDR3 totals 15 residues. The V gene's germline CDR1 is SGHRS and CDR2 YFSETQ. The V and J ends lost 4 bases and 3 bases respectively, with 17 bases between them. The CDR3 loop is CASSPLPSQVYEQYF. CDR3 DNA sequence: TGCGCCAGCAGCCCACTTCCATCCCAGGTCTACGAGCAGTACTTC.

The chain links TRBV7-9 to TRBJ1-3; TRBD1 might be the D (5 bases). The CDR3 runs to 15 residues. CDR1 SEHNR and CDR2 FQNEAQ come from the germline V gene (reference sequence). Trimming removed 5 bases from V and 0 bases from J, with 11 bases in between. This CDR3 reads CASSARQSSGNTIYF. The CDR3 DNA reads TGTGCCAGCAGCGCCAGACAGAGCTCTGGAAACACCATATATTTT.

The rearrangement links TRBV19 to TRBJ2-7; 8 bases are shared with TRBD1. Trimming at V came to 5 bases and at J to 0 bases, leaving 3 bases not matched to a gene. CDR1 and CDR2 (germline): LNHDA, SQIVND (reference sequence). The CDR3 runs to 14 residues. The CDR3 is CASSRQGFSYEQYF. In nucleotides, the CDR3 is TGTGCCAGTAGTCGACAGGGGTTCTCCTACGAGCAGTACTTC. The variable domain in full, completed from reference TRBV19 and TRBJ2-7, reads DGGITQSPKYLFRKEGQNVTLSCEQNLNHDAMYWYRQDPGQGLRLIYYSQIVNDFQKGDIAEGYSVSREKKESFPLTVTSAQKNPTAFYLCASSRQGFSYEQYFGPGTRLTVT.

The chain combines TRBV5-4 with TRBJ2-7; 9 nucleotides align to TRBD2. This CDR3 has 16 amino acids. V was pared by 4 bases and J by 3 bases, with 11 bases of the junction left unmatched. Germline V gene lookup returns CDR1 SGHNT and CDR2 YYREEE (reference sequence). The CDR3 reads CASSPAGGRGGYEQYF. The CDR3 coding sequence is TGTGCCAGCAGCCCGGCGGGCGGGAGGGGGGGCTACGAGCAGTACTTC.

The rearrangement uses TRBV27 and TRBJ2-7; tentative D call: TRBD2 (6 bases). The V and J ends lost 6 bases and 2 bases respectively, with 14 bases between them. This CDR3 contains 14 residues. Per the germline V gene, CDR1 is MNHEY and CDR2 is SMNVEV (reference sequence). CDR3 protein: CASREGGRPYEQYF. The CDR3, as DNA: TGTGCCAGCAGGGAGGGAGGAAGGCCCTACGAGCAGTACTTC.

The CDR3 sequence is CASSPEGFGGEGPQETQYF. CDR3 bases: TGTGCCAGCAGCCCGGAAGGCTTTGGGGGAGAGGGGCCGCAAGAGACCCAGTACTTC. The chain uses TRBV28 and TRBJ2-5; D possibly matches TRBD1 or TRBD2 (5 bases each). V lost 6 bases to trimming and J lost 2 bases, with 28 bases between them. CDR1 and CDR2 (germline): MDHEN, SYDVKM. CDR3 length equals 19 residues.

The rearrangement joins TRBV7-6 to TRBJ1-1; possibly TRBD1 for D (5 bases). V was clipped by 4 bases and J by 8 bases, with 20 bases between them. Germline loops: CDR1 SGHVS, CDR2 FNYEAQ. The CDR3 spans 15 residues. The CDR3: CASSSKGSQAAEAFF. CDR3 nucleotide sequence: TGTGCCAGCAGCTCAAAGGGGTCCCAAGCGGCAGAAGCTTTCTTT.

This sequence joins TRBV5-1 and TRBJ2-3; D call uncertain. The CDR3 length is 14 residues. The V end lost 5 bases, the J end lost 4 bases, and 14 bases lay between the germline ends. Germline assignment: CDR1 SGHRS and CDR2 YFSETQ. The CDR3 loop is CASRVGHAADTQYF. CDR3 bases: TGCGCCAGCAGAGTCGGCCATGCCGCAGATACGCAGTATTTT. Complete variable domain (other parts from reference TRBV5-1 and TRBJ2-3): KAGVTQTPRYLIKTRGQQVTLSCSPISGHRSVSWYQQTPGQGLQFLFEYFSETQRNKGNFPGRFSGRQFSNSRSEMNVSTLELGDSALYLCASRVGHAADTQYFGPGTRLTVL.

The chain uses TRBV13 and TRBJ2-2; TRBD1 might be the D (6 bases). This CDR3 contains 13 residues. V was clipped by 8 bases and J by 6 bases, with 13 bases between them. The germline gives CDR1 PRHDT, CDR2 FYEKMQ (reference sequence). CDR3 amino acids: CASVLQGPGELFF. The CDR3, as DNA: TGTGCCAGCGTCCTTCAGGGGCCCGGGGAGCTGTTTTTT.

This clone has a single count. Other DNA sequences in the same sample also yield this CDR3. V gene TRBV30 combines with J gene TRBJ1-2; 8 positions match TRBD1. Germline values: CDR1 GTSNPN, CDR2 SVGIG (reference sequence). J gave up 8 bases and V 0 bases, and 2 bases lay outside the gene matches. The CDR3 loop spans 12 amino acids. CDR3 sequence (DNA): TGTGCCTGGAGTGTTGGGACAGGCGGCTACACCTTC. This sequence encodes CAWSVGTGGYTF.

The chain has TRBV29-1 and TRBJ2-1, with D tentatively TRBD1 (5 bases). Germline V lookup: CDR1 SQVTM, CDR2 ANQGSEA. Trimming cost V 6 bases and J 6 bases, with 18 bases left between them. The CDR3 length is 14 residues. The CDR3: CSVDRAQGANEQFF. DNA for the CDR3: TGCAGCGTCGACCGGGCCCAAGGGGCCAATGAGCAGTTCTTC.

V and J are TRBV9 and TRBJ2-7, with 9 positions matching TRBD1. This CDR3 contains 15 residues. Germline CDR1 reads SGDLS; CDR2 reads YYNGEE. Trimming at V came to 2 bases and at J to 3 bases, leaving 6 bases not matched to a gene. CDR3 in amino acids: CASSVGQGLNYEQYF. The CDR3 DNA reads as TGTGCCAGCAGCGTGGGACAGGGTTTGAACTACGAGCAGTACTTC.